This entry features one T cell receptor beta chain sequence. These data belong to a study of Ad26.COV2.S vaccination and SARS-CoV-2 variants. Across the study: Enrollment placed the donor in the COV1001 Ad26.COV2.S trial arm.

Treatment specified: about 20 received Ad26.COV2.S at low or high dose, single or two shots; a few received placebo; per-sample allocation not given. The samples date from day 63 after the first vaccine or placebo injection. The CDR3 extends over 15 amino acids. With 0 bases removed from V and 4 bases from J, the gap between germline ends came to 12 bases. Germline loops: CDR1 MRHNA, CDR2 SNTAGT. Produced via immunoSEQ multiplex PCR; TCRdb's table is partial and in-frame only. The sample records 300,000 to 400,000 clones, around 86% being singletons. The chain employs TRBV6-4 and TRBJ2-5, with unresolved D. Sequencing used peripheral blood, obtained in a trial of Ad26.COV2.S vaccine versus placebo. This TCR was sampled from a person between 18 and 60 years old who received the Ad26.COV2.S COVID-19 vaccine or a placebo. The CDR3 DNA reads as TGTGCCAGCAGTGACTCGATAACCAACCTAGAGACCCAGTACTTC. Its translation is CASSDSITNLETQYF.